These 9 T cell receptor beta chains share one sample of origin, sequenced in a study of T-cell memory formation after mild COVID-19. TCRdb re-analysed the 5' RACE reads in MiXCR, keeping a single row per CDR3 protein. The table shows under 550,000 distinct CDR3 sequences, with 15% to 20% occurring only once. The sample comprised PBMCs or a T cell subset sorted from them (not recorded which). These receptors all stem from an adult woman who had mild COVID-19 (a few samples of this study predate the infection). Cell type and time point are not known.

The J gene is TRBJ1-1, the V gene TRBV5-1; 10 bases map to TRBD1. Germline loops: CDR1 SGHRS, CDR2 YFSETQ. CDR3 size: 15 residues. The V segment lost 2 bases and the J segment 3 bases; nucleotides outside the gene matches: 4. The DNA of the CDR3 is TGCGCCAGCAGCTTCCGACAGGGGGCCTACACTGAAGCTTTCTTT. Translating it yields CASSFRQGAYTEAFF.

This clonotype was detected a few times. The V call is TRBV5-1, the J call TRBJ2-7; the match to TRBD1 covers 9 bases. The V gene end was trimmed by 4 bases and the J gene end by 3 bases; junction bases not matched to a gene: 8. The CDR3 runs 15 residues. Germline V gives CDR1 SGHRS, CDR2 YFSETQ. CDR3 amino acids: CASSLTGGSVYEQYF. The CDR3 nucleotides read TGCGCCAGCAGCCTTACAGGGGGCTCCGTCTACGAGCAGTACTTC. Complete variable domain (other parts from reference TRBV5-1 and TRBJ2-7): KAGVTQTPRYLIKTRGQQVTLSCSPISGHRSVSWYQQTPGQGLQFLFEYFSETQRNKGNFPGRFSGRQFSNSRSEMNVSTLELGDSALYLCASSLTGGSVYEQYFGPGTRLTVT.

This clonotype has at least ten counts. The chain links TRBV3-1 to TRBJ2-1; TRBD2 aligns across 12 bases. CDR3 length: 15 residues. In germline, CDR1 is LGHDT, CDR2 YNNKEL (reference sequence). J was trimmed by 9 bases and V by 4 bases; bases with no gene match: 7. CDR3 protein: CASSLLTSGRAEQFF. CDR3 in DNA: TGTGCCAGCAGCCTTTTGACTAGCGGGAGAGCTGAGCAGTTCTTC.

The chain has TRBV2 and TRBJ2-2, with 7 bases lining up with TRBD2. The CDR3 loop spans 15 amino acids. Germline loops: CDR1 SNHLY, CDR2 FYNNEI. Losses at the gene ends were 4 bases for V and 2 bases for J; bases not matched to a gene: 4. This chain's CDR3 is CASSAASGNTGELFF. DNA for the CDR3: TGTGCCAGCAGTGCGGCTAGCGGCAACACCGGGGAGCTGTTTTTT.

The table lists this clonotype with a few counts. V is TRBV30 and J is TRBJ2-1; 7 nucleotides agree with TRBD2. V gave up 4 bases and J gave up 5 bases; unmatched junction bases: 14. The CDR3 spans 16 residues. Germline-derived CDR1 and CDR2 are GTSNPN and SVGIG (reference sequence). CDR3 in amino acids: CAWNPGLPVMDNEQFF. The CDR3 DNA follows: TGTGCCTGGAATCCGGGACTACCAGTCATGGACAATGAGCAGTTCTTC.

This clonotype has just a few counts. The chain has TRBV11-3 and TRBJ2-1; TRBD1 matches at 8 bases. The junction had 5 bases not matched to a gene; V was cut back by 3 bases and J by 4 bases. CDR1 is SGHNT and CDR2 is YENEEA in the germline V gene. The CDR3 covers 15 residues. The CDR3 region has the DNA TGTGCCAGCAGCTTGGACAGGGTCCTTTACAATGAGCAGTTCTTC. It translates to CASSLDRVLYNEQFF.

This clonotype occurred a few times. The chain joins TRBV4-2 to TRBJ2-1; D possibly uses TRBD1 or TRBD2 (5 bases each). V lost 2 bases and J lost 4, with 18 bases in between. Germline assignment: CDR1 LGHNA and CDR2 YNFKEQ. The CDR3 is 17 residues long. The CDR3 region has the DNA TGTGCCAGCAGCCAAAGCTCCATACCGGGACCGTACAATGAGCAGTTCTTC. Translated: CASSQSSIPGPYNEQFF.

This clonotype came up a few times. The chain links TRBV9 to TRBJ2-7; tentatively, D is TRBD2 (6 bases). V gave up 0 bases and J gave up 9 bases, with 13 bases separating them. The CDR3 totals 13 residues. From germline, CDR1 is SGDLS and CDR2 YYNGEE. The CDR3 coding sequence is TGTGCCAGCAGCGTAGTGGAGGGAGCGGTGCAGTACTTC. Translated, it gives CASSVVEGAVQYF.

This clonotype was detected a few times. This chain joins TRBV7-9 and TRBJ1-1; no clear D gene. There are 12 residues in the CDR3. V was shortened by 3 bases and J by 6 bases, with 8 bases between the two germline ends. Germline values: CDR1 SEHNR, CDR2 FQNEAQ (reference sequence). Here the CDR3 reads CASSFSPAEAFF. The CDR3 bases are TGTGCCAGCAGCTTTTCTCCCGCTGAAGCTTTCTTT. Complete variable domain (other parts from reference TRBV7-9 and TRBJ1-1): DTGVSQNPRHKITKRGQNVTFRCDPISEHNRLYWYRQTLGQGPEFLTYFQNEAQLEKSRLLSDRFSAERPKGSFSTLEIQRTEQGDSAMYLCASSFSPAEAFFGQGTRLTVV.